A selection of T cell receptor beta chains follows, all from one sample in a study of beta chain features in type 1 diabetes. Profiled with immunoSEQ multiplex PCR; TCRdb holds only in-frame clones, not every one. This sample carries about 230,000 clones, 9.6% of them seen once, and the ten largest clones take under 0.035%. The source material was naive CD4+ T cells from blood. Receptor source: a woman aged 18-30 years in good health. Both conserved end residues are part of each CDR3. The D gene is left open where the match is weak. Clone size is stated in some rows and not others, as once, few, many or a class when expanded.

j_call	d_call	v_call	clone_size	cdr3_nt	cdr3_aa
TRBJ2-2	NA	TRBV2	few	TGTGCCAGCAGCGGGTCTACGACGACCGGGGAGCTGTTTTTT	CASSGSTTTGELFF
TRBJ2-5	TRBD2	TRBV9	few	TGTGCCAGCAGCGCTCTAGCGGGAGGTGAGACCCAGTACTTC	CASSALAGGETQYF
TRBJ2-7	NA	TRBV9	few	TGTGCCAGCAGCGTAGCCCCACAGAGCTACGAGCAGTACTTC	CASSVAPQSYEQYF
TRBJ1-1	TRBD1	TRBV18	few	TGTGCCAGCTCACCTTCGGGACAGGGGTGGTCCACTGAAGCTTTCTTT	CASSPSGQGWSTEAFF
TRBJ2-7	TRBD2	TRBV5-4	NA	TGTGCCAGCAGCACCACTAGCGGCAGCTACGAGCAGTACTTC	CASSTTSGSYEQYF
TRBJ2-7	NA	TRBV11-3	NA	TGTGCCAGCAGCCTAGGGACAAACACCTACGAGCAGTACTTC	CASSLGTNTYEQYF
TRBJ2-7	TRBD1	TRBV18	NA	TGTGCCAGCTCACCTCGGGACAGGAGCTCCTACGAGCAGTACTTC	CASSPRDRSSYEQYF
TRBJ2-2	TRBD1	TRBV5-1	NA	TGCGCCAGCAGCTTAAGGGGGCGCGACACCGGGGAGCTGTTTTTT	CASSLRGRDTGELFF
TRBJ2-7	TRBD1	TRBV4-1	NA	TGCGCCAGCAGCGAACTCGGACAGGGGTTCAACGAGCAGTACTTC	CASSELGQGFNEQYF
TRBJ1-1	NA	TRBV15	NA	TGTGCCACCAGCAGGTCTCAAGGGAGTGTTGAAGCTTTCTTT	CATSRSQGSVEAFF
TRBJ1-2	NA	TRBV15	once	TGTGCCACCAGCCCCCTGGGGGGGACCCTCGAGGGCTACACCTTC	CATSPLGGTLEGYTF
TRBJ2-3	NA	TRBV18	NA	TGTGCCAGCTCACAGATCGGCGGCTCCACAGATACGCAGTATTTT	CASSQIGGSTDTQYF
TRBJ1-5	NA	TRBV19	NA	TGTGCCAGTCGAAGGGTCCAGGGGATTCAGCCCCAGCATTTT	CASRRVQGIQPQHF
TRBJ2-5	NA	TRBV7-9	many	TGTGCCAGCAGCTTAGACAGGTCTCTCCAAGAGACCCAGTACTTC	CASSLDRSLQETQYF
TRBJ2-3	NA	TRBV15	few	TGTGCCACCTCTTCAGGGGTTATAGATACGCAGTATTTT	CATSSGVIDTQYF
TRBJ2-5	NA	TRBV30	few	TGTGCCTGGAGGAAGGGGATGGAGACCCAGTACTTC	CAWRKGMETQYF
TRBJ1-2	NA	TRBV5-1	NA	TGCGCCAGCAGTCAGTCTGCAGGGTACTATGGCTACACCTTC	CASSQSAGYYGYTF
TRBJ2-6	NA	TRBV18	NA	TGTGCCAGCTCACCCTTTCGACTGACAGATTCCTCTGGGGCCAACGTCCTGACTTTC	CASSPFRLTDSSGANVLTF
TRBJ2-2	TRBD1	TRBV5-1	NA	TGCGCCAGCAGCATGGACAGGGGCACCGGGGAGCTGTTTTTT	CASSMDRGTGELFF
TRBJ2-1	TRBD1	TRBV5-1	NA	TGCGCCAGCAGCTTGGCGAGACAGGGGCATGAGCAGTTCTTC	CASSLARQGHEQFF
TRBJ2-3	NA	TRBV7-9	NA	TGTGCCAGCAGCTCCGGACAGACTAGCACAGATACGCAGTATTTT	CASSSGQTSTDTQYF
TRBJ1-1	NA	TRBV19	NA	TGTGCCAGTAGCGATGGCGGCATACCGAACACTGAAGCTTTCTTT	CASSDGGIPNTEAFF
TRBJ2-7	TRBD1	TRBV5-4	few	TGTGCCAGCAAAAACCGGGACAGGGACTACGAGCAGTACTTC	CASKNRDRDYEQYF
TRBJ2-5	TRBD2	TRBV30	NA	TGTGCCTGGAGTGTACTAGCGGGAGCTGGGTTGATGGCCCAGTACTTC	CAWSVLAGAGLMAQYF
TRBJ1-2	NA	TRBV11-2	few	TGTGCCAGCAGCGTCTGGGGGGGGAGCTATGGCTACACCTTC	CASSVWGGSYGYTF
TRBJ2-7	NA	TRBV28	few	TGTGCCAGCCCACCGGCGGGAGAAGGGGGCGAGCAGTACTTC	CASPPAGEGGEQYF
TRBJ1-5	TRBD1	TRBV19	few	TGTGCCAGTACCAGTATACGGACAGGACGTGGCGGACAGCCCCAGCATTTT	CASTSIRTGRGGQPQHF
TRBJ1-2	TRBD1	TRBV2	NA	TGTGCCAGCAGTGAAGGAGGCAGGGGGGTTGGCTACACCTTC	CASSEGGRGVGYTF
TRBJ2-2	NA	TRBV5-1	few	TGCGCCAGCAGCTGGGGCGAGCACACCGGGGAGCTGTTTTTT	CASSWGEHTGELFF
TRBJ1-2	NA	TRBV5-1	NA	TGCGCCAGCAGTTCCCGGACAAATGGCTACACCTTC	CASSSRTNGYTF
TRBJ2-7	NA	TRBV19	NA	TGTGCCAGTACCCCTGGGCAGACGATCTACGAGCAGTACTTC	CASTPGQTIYEQYF
TRBJ2-1	NA	TRBV19	few	TGTGCCAGTAGTGCGCGGGTTTACAATGAGCAGTTCTTC	CASSARVYNEQFF
TRBJ2-5	TRBD2	TRBV5-1	few	TGCGCCAGCAGTTCTAGCGGGGTCCAAGAGACCCAGTACTTC	CASSSSGVQETQYF
TRBJ2-6	NA	TRBV11-3	many	TGTGCCAGCAGTCATGACAGCTCTGGGGCCAACGTCCTGACTTTC	CASSHDSSGANVLTF
TRBJ1-1	TRBD1	TRBV9	few	TGTGCCAGCAGCGTAGGAGAGGGGGCAGAAGCTTTCTTT	CASSVGEGAEAFF
TRBJ2-7	NA	TRBV18	few	TGTGCCAGCTCACCCGCCGGCGGGTTCAACGAGCAGTACTTC	CASSPAGGFNEQYF
TRBJ2-1	NA	TRBV6-1	NA	TGTGCCAGCAACGCGGGGGCCCCCTACAATGAGCAGTTCTTC	CASNAGAPYNEQFF
TRBJ2-1	TRBD2	TRBV6-5	NA	TGTGCCAGCAGTTTCCCCGGGAGGTACAATGAGCAGTTCTTC	CASSFPGRYNEQFF
TRBJ2-3	NA	TRBV29-1	NA	TGCAGCGTTGCACCCAGGGGAGATACGCAGTATTTT	CSVAPRGDTQYF
TRBJ2-7	TRBD1	TRBV6-1	few	TGTGCCAGCAGTGGGACAGGTAGATTGACCTACGAGCAGTACTTC	CASSGTGRLTYEQYF
TRBJ2-1	TRBD1	TRBV6-4	few	TGTGCCAGCAGCCGGGCGGCAGGGGGAGTGAATGAGCAGTTCTTC	CASSRAAGGVNEQFF
TRBJ2-1	NA	TRBV5-1	NA	TGCGCCAGCAGTTCCAAAGCCGCCGGGAAAATCTCCTACAATGAGCAGTTCTTC	CASSSKAAGKISYNEQFF
TRBJ1-2	NA	TRBV21-1	NA	TGTGCCAGCAGCAAAGCTGGACAGCCTACTAACTATGGCTACACCTTC	CASSKAGQPTNYGYTF
TRBJ1-1	NA	TRBV5-6	few	TGTGCCAGCAGCTTGGGAAGACTTTACACTGAAGCTTTCTTT	CASSLGRLYTEAFF
TRBJ2-7	NA	TRBV19	NA	TGTGCCAGTAGTTATCGGGGGAACTACGAGCAGTACTTC	CASSYRGNYEQYF